This is a list of T cell receptor beta chains from one sample in a study of T-cell reconstitution after alpha-beta-depleted transplantation in children. Via MiXCR, TCRdb re-called the PCR reads, giving one row per CDR3 protein. The table records about 460,000 distinct CDR3 sequences, under 15% of them present only once. The material was PBMCs from the stem cell graft donor, obtained from the stem cell graft. The receptor source for this set is a human donor who donated a stem cell graft to a child with combined immunodeficiency. The CDR3 runs from the conserved cysteine through the conserved F or W. D genes are given only for firm matches. Clone size is given for some rows only: seen once, a few or many times, or a class if the clone is expanded.

>TRBV5-1|-|-|TRBJ2-2
TGCGCCAGTGCGTACACCGGGGAGCTGTTTTTT
CASAYTGELFF
>TRBV11-2|TRBD2|-|TRBJ2-5
TGTGCCAGCAGCTTAGTTCTAGCGGGAGTTGAGACCCAGTACTTC
CASSLVLAGVETQYF
>TRBV7-9|-|few|TRBJ2-3
TGTGCCAGCAGCTCCCGGACAGAAAGCACAGATACGCAGTATTTT
CASSSRTESTDTQYF
>TRBV25-1|-|many|TRBJ2-5
TGTGCCAGCAGTGTTTCCTTACCAAATCCTCCAGAGACCCAGTACTTC
CASSVSLPNPPETQYF
>TRBV3-1|-|few|TRBJ2-3
TGTGCCAGCAGCCGCGCCGGCATAGATACGCAGTATTTT
CASSRAGIDTQYF
>TRBV3-1|-|few|TRBJ2-7
TGTGCCAGCAGCCAAACACACATCACCTACGAGCAGTACTTC
CASSQTHITYEQYF
>TRBV3-1|TRBD2|many|TRBJ2-7
TGTGCCAGCAGCCCAGGGGGACTAGCGGTGTACGAGCAGTACTTC
CASSPGGLAVYEQYF
>TRBV9|-|few|TRBJ2-3
TGTGCCAGCGGTTTAGGACGCGAGACAGATACGCAGTATTTT
CASGLGRETDTQYF
>TRBV24-1|-|few|TRBJ2-1
TGTGCCACCAGTGACCCATGGACAGGCGGGGATGAGCAGTTCTTC
CATSDPWTGGDEQFF
>TRBV18|-|few|TRBJ2-1
TGTGCCAGCTCCCAGGGGGGCGATGAGCAGTTCTTC
CASSQGGDEQFF
>TRBV3-1|-|-|TRBJ2-4
TGTGCCAGCAGCCAAGAAGATACCCTCAGGGGGGGTGAAGCCAAAAACATTCAGTACTTC
CASSQEDTLRGGEAKNIQYF
>TRBV11-2|-|-|TRBJ2-7
TGTGCCAGCAGCTTAGAATCGGGTGACGAGCAGTACTTC
CASSLESGDEQYF
>TRBV21-1|-|-|TRBJ1-1
TGTGCCAGCAGCACCGGCCTCGGGGCTTTCTTT
CASSTGLGAFF
>TRBV10-3|-|many|TRBJ2-1
TGTGCCATCAGTGAGTCGGGACACTACAATGAGCAGTTCTTC
CAISESGHYNEQFF
>TRBV15|-|-|TRBJ1-3
TGTGCCACCAGCAGAGATCCAGGGGTCGGAAACACCATATATTTT
CATSRDPGVGNTIYF
>TRBV12-3/TRBV12-4|-|few|TRBJ1-1
TGTGCCAGCAGTTTTTCCAGGGGAAAGTCCACTGAAGCTTTCTTT
CASSFSRGKSTEAFF
>TRBV7-9|-|few|TRBJ1-1
TGTGCCATTTCCGGCCGCCGGGGAAGGAGCACTGAAGCTTTCTTT
CAISGRRGRSTEAFF
>TRBV12-3/TRBV12-4|TRBD2|-|TRBJ2-3
TGTGCCAGCAGTTTTCCTGGGACTAGCGGGGGGGTGAACACAGATACGCAGTATTTT
CASSFPGTSGGVNTDTQYF
>TRBV6-2/TRBV6-3|-|many|TRBJ1-5
TGTGCCAGCAGTGTTGGGGGCGATAGCAATCAGCCCCAGCATTTT
CASSVGGDSNQPQHF
>TRBV21-1|-|many|TRBJ2-1
TGTGCCAGAGGGACTAGCGGCAATGAGCAGTTCTTC
CARGTSGNEQFF
>TRBV6-2/TRBV6-3|-|many|TRBJ2-2
TGTGCCAGCAGCCGTGTGGGACGGCTAAACACCGGGGAGCTGTTTTTT
CASSRVGRLNTGELFF
>TRBV12-3/TRBV12-4|TRBD2|many|TRBJ2-5
TGTGCCAGCAGTTCCTCGACTAGCGAAGAGACCCAGTACTTC
CASSSSTSEETQYF
>TRBV4-2|-|-|TRBJ1-1
TGTGCCAGCAGCCAAGATAGAACCCGGACGTCTGAAGCTTTCTTT
CASSQDRTRTSEAFF
>TRBV18|-|few|TRBJ1-5
TGTGCCAGCTCACCAAGGGCAGACAATCAGCCCCAGCATTTT
CASSPRADNQPQHF
>TRBV12-3/TRBV12-4|-|many|TRBJ2-1
TGTGCCAGCACCTCAGGGTGGAGCTCCTACAATGAGCAGTTCTTC
CASTSGWSSYNEQFF
>TRBV6-2/TRBV6-3|-|many|TRBJ2-1
TGTGCCAGCACTACGCCGGCGGCCCCGGCAAAGGAGCAGTTCTTC
CASTTPAAPAKEQFF
>TRBV20-1|TRBD2|many|TRBJ2-3
TGCAGTGCTAGGGGGACTAGTGGCGGAGATACGCAGTATTTT
CSARGTSGGDTQYF
>TRBV7-8|-|-|TRBJ2-7
TGTGCCAGCAGCTTAGCCCCGGCAGGGGTATACGAGCAGTACTTC
CASSLAPAGVYEQYF
>TRBV7-2|-|many|TRBJ2-3
TGTGCCAGCAGCTTAGTTGGCACAGATACGCAGTATTTT
CASSLVGTDTQYF
>TRBV6-4|-|-|TRBJ2-7
TGTGCCAGCGGCCTCGATGAGGGCCCAAGCTCCTACGAGCAGTACTTC
CASGLDEGPSSYEQYF
>TRBV29-1|-|few|TRBJ1-2
TGCAGCGTTCCGAAGGTAGCAGGGGGCTACACCTTC
CSVPKVAGGYTF
>TRBV20-1|-|-|TRBJ1-5
TGCAGTGCTAGAGTTACCGGGAATCAGCCCCAGCATTTT
CSARVTGNQPQHF
>TRBV9|TRBD2|many|TRBJ2-3
TGTGCCAGCAGCCTCCGCTCGGGAGGGCCTGCAGATACGCAGTATTTT
CASSLRSGGPADTQYF
>TRBV19|-|many|TRBJ2-6
TGTGCCAGTAGCCCTAACTCGGGGGCTTTTGGGGCCAACGTCCTGACTTTC
CASSPNSGAFGANVLTF
>TRBV5-1|-|-|TRBJ2-3
TGCGCCAGCAGCTTGGGCGCAACCTGGAGCACAGATACGCAGTATTTT
CASSLGATWSTDTQYF
>TRBV3-1|-|once|TRBJ2-2
TGTGCCAGCAGCCGAGCCAGGGGGGACGGGGAGCTGTTTTTT
CASSRARGDGELFF
>TRBV6-5|-|few|TRBJ2-2
TGTGCCAGCAGTTACTCGACGGACACGGTGAACACCGGGGAGCTGTTTTTT
CASSYSTDTVNTGELFF
>TRBV5-1|TRBD2|many|TRBJ2-1
TGCGCCAGCAGCTTGCAGACTAGCGGGAATGAGCAGTTCTTC
CASSLQTSGNEQFF
>TRBV11-2|-|-|TRBJ1-1
TGTGCCAGCAGCTTAGGGGCGGCGGTGAACACTGAAGCTTTCTTT
CASSLGAAVNTEAFF
>TRBV20-1|-|-|TRBJ2-7
TGCAGTGCTGCCAAAGGACTTTCCTACGAGCAGTACTTC
CSAAKGLSYEQYF
>TRBV7-8|TRBD2|few|TRBJ2-1
TGTGCCAGCAGCTTCCTCGTTAGTCTAGCGGGAAACTACAATGAGCAGTTCTTC
CASSFLVSLAGNYNEQFF
>TRBV7-2|-|many|TRBJ2-7
TGTGCCAGCAGCTTGGGAAGTGCGTTCGAGCAGTACTTC
CASSLGSAFEQYF
>TRBV4-3|-|few|TRBJ1-2
TGCGCCAGCAGCCAAGGCTATCGGTCAGCCTATGGCTACACCTTC
CASSQGYRSAYGYTF
>TRBV11-2|TRBD2|few|TRBJ2-2
TGTGCCAGCAGCACCTCGGGACTAGCGGGGGACACCGGGGAGCTGTTTTTT
CASSTSGLAGDTGELFF
>TRBV4-3|TRBD2|few|TRBJ2-3
TGCGCCAGCAGCCCCAGGACTAGCGGGGGACTTAGCACAGATACGCAGTATTTT
CASSPRTSGGLSTDTQYF
>TRBV12-3/TRBV12-4|-|-|TRBJ2-2
TGTGCCAGCAGTTTAGAAAGGGGGGCCACCGGGGAGCTGTTTTTT
CASSLERGATGELFF
>TRBV20-1|TRBD2|-|TRBJ2-2
TGCAGTGCTAGGCGAGCGGGGGAACTCGGGGAGCTGTTTTTT
CSARRAGELGELFF
>TRBV10-3|-|many|TRBJ2-7
TGTGCCACCGCGATGCGGGGCTACGAGCAGTACTTC
CATAMRGYEQYF
>TRBV6-1|TRBD1|many|TRBJ2-2
TGTGCCAGCGGTCCAGGGACAGGGGATGCCGGGGAGCTGTTTTTT
CASGPGTGDAGELFF
>TRBV10-3|TRBD1|few|TRBJ1-1
TGTGCCATCAGTGAGGCTATCAGGGGGACTGAAGCTTTCTTT
CAISEAIRGTEAFF
>TRBV7-2|-|many|TRBJ1-5
TGTGCCAGCAGCTTAGGATCGGCAGTGCGGGATCAGCCCCAGCATTTT
CASSLGSAVRDQPQHF